The present T cell receptor (beta chain) was sequenced within a study of blood T cell repertoires in COVID-19. The overall study: Sources were T cells, B-cell-depleted T cells, or PBMCs; the material itself was cDNA or gDNA.

Clones were read by immunoSEQ multiplex PCR, and TCRdb kept only the in-frame ones, dropping some. Of under 300,000 clones listed, about nine tenths are singletons. All enrollees were about 18 to 100 years old and from about 25 US areas. Participants' own reports of clinical history determined their cohort assignment. This receptor was taken from a woman in her forties with acute COVID-19. The sequenced material came from PBMCs or T cells enriched from blood (not recorded which).

CDR3 DNA: TGTGCCAGCTCACCAGGGGGCGTCTATGGCTACACCTTC. Encoded protein: CASSPGGVYGYTF. This chain joins TRBV18 and TRBJ1-2; perhaps TRBD1 as D (6 bases). Germline CDR1 KGHSH, CDR2 LQKENI. Trimming took off 2 bases at V and 4 bases at J, with 8 bases between the two ends. CDR3 length equals 13 residues.